These 14 T cell receptor beta chains share one sample of origin, sequenced in a study of blood T cell repertoires in COVID-19. Using immunoSEQ multiplex PCR, the repertoire was profiled, and TCRdb retains in-frame clones only, with some absent. The profile shows fewer than 200,000 clones, over 80% of them singletons. Sequenced input: PBMCs or T cells enriched from blood (not recorded which). The source of these receptors is a woman under 40 who had been exposed to COVID-19.

This clone was observed a few times. The genes are TRBV5-1 and TRBJ2-7; a possible D gene is TRBD2 (5 bases). CDR1 and CDR2 (germline): SGHRS, YFSETQ. The CDR3 loop spans 15 amino acids. Trimming shortened V by 2 bases and J by 0 bases, and 12 bases separated the two germline ends. CDR3 sequence: CASSFGPGNSYEQYF. CDR3 DNA: TGCGCCAGCAGCTTTGGACCGGGAAACTCCTACGAGCAGTACTTC.

This clone was seen a handful of times. The chain joins TRBV6-5 to TRBJ1-1; D gene unclear. The germline V gene has CDR1 MNHEY and CDR2 SVGAGI. This CDR3 has 12 residues. The V end was cut by 6 bases, the J end by 3 bases, with 8 bases between. CDR3 residues: CASSRGDTEAFF. CDR3 DNA sequence: TGTGCCAGCAGCCGCGGGGACACTGAAGCTTTCTTT.

The CDR3: CASSFRTSGGQFF. The CDR3 nucleotides are TGTGCCAGCAGCTTCCGGACTAGCGGGGGGCAGTTCTTC. The rearrangement uses TRBV3-1 (or the pseudogene TRBV3-2) and TRBJ2-1; 13 bases are shared with TRBD2. Germline V CDR1 and CDR2: LGHDT, YNNKEL (reference sequence). This CDR3 contains 13 residues. V trimming: 5 bases; J trimming: 12 bases; junction bases outside the gene matches: 4.

The chain has TRBV18 and TRBJ2-3; 7 bases line up with TRBD1. The germline gives CDR1 KGHSH, CDR2 LQKENI. The length of the CDR3 is 14 residues. V trimming: 6 bases; J trimming: 5 bases; junction bases outside the gene matches: 8. The CDR3 protein is CASSNRQGQDTQYF. The CDR3 DNA follows: TGTGCCAGCTCCAATCGACAGGGACAAGATACGCAGTATTTT.

This chain joins TRBV12-3 or TRBV12-4 and TRBJ1-1; D remains ambiguous. The CDR3 contains 12 residues. V lost 8 bases and J 0 bases, leaving 7 bases between the germline ends. The CDR3 DNA sequence: TGTGCCAGCCGTATTATGAACACTGAAGCTTTCTTT. Translating it yields CASRIMNTEAFF.

This chain links TRBV6-5 with TRBJ2-3; possibly TRBD1 for D (6 bases). V lost 8 bases and J lost 0, with 12 bases in between. The CDR3 length is 14 residues. The germline CDR1 and CDR2 sequences are MNHEY and SVGAGI. The DNA for the CDR3 is TGTGCCAGCGCAAGGACAGCTAGCACAGATACGCAGTATTTT. Amino acids: CASARTASTDTQYF.

The chain recombines TRBV15 with TRBJ1-1; the D is unclear. CDR1 is LNHNV, CDR2 YYDKDF, per germline (reference sequence). V dropped 0 bases and J dropped 5 bases, with 19 bases sitting between them. This CDR3 has 17 amino acids. Written as DNA, the CDR3 is TGTGCCACCAGCAGAGAACGTGGCGCCCGTATGAGGACTGAAGCTTTCTTT. It codes for CATSRERGARMRTEAFF. The complete variable domain, with remaining parts taken from reference TRBV15 and TRBJ1-1, reads DAMVIQNPRYQVTQFGKPVTLSCSQTLNHNVMYWYQQKSSQAPKLLFHYYDKDFNNEADTPDNFQSRRPNTSFCFLDIRSPGLGDTAMYLCATSRERGARMRTEAFFGQGTRLTVV.

This clone occurred once. The chain is built from TRBV6-5 and TRBJ1-5, with a possible D match to TRBD1 (6 bases). CDR1 and CDR2 from the germline V gene are MNHEY and SVGAGI. V was pared by 6 bases and J by 3 bases, with 15 bases between. CDR3 size: 15 residues. The DNA for the CDR3 is TGTGCCAGCAGGGGGTCGGCAGGGGACAATCAGCCCCAGCATTTT. It is translated as CASRGSAGDNQPQHF.

The gene calls are TRBV30 and TRBJ2-1, with 10 bases aligning to TRBD2. Germline V CDR1 and CDR2: GTSNPN, SVGIG (reference sequence). V was clipped by 3 bases and J by 2 bases; unmatched bases: 1. This CDR3 has 14 amino acids. The CDR3 sequence is CAWRTSGAYNEQFF. Written as DNA, the CDR3 is TGTGCCTGGAGAACTAGCGGGGCCTACAATGAGCAGTTCTTC.

V is TRBV14 and J is TRBJ1-1, with D maybe TRBD1 (6 bases). The CDR3 has 16 residues. Trimming pared 4 bases from V and 1 base from J, leaving 16 bases between. CDR1 is SGHDN, CDR2 FVKESK, per germline. This chain's CDR3 is CASSPARYRANTEAFF. The CDR3 DNA follows: TGTGCCAGCAGCCCGGCTAGGTACAGGGCGAACACTGAAGCTTTCTTT.

V gene TRBV5-1 combines with J gene TRBJ2-7; 7 bases are shared with TRBD1. V shed 4 bases and J 7 bases; nucleotides not matched to a gene: 5. Germline lookup yields CDR1 SGHRS and CDR2 YFSETQ. The CDR3 spans 12 residues. The CDR3 nucleotides read TGCGCCAGCAGCCAACAGGGGAATGAGCAGTACTTC. Its protein product is CASSQQGNEQYF.

In DNA, the CDR3 is TGTGCCAGCAGTTTAGGACGGGACACTGAAGCTTTCTTT. Translating gives CASSLGRDTEAFF. This chain uses TRBV12-3 or TRBV12-4 with TRBJ1-1; D remains unclear. With 1 base removed from V and 3 bases from J, the gap between germline ends came to 6 bases. The CDR3 runs to 13 residues.

The chain carries TRBV7-2 and TRBJ2-7; tentative D call: TRBD2 (6 bases). Germline V gene lookup returns CDR1 SGHTA and CDR2 FQGNSA. The CDR3 consists of 14 residues. V was clipped by 4 bases and J by 2 bases, with 12 bases between them. CDR3 in amino acids: CASSSLRGTYEQYF. CDR3 coding DNA: TGTGCCAGCAGCTCCTTGCGGGGTACCTACGAGCAGTACTTC.

The J gene is TRBJ2-1, the V gene TRBV5-4; TRBD1 aligns across 8 bases. V lost 4 bases and J lost 12; bases outside the gene matches: 9. Looked up from germline, CDR1 is SGHNT and CDR2 is YYREEE (reference sequence). This CDR3 contains 13 residues. The DNA for the CDR3 is TGTGCCAGCAGCCTTTGGACAGGGCCGGGGCAGTTCTTC. Translation: CASSLWTGPGQFF.